This section outlines one T cell receptor beta chain sequence together with its context. Antigen: not known. This specimen belongs to a study of post-analysis software for immune sequencing data. Study results and caveats: Significantly decreased normalized Chao1 diversity was recorded for multiple sclerosis patients relative to controls. Relative to controls, patients had about 5 TRBV segments at higher frequency, with TRBV5-6, TRBV5-1 and TRBV20-1 among these.

The authors incorporated unique molecular identifiers into the TCR beta cDNA libraries. TCRdb re-analysed the PCR reads in MiXCR, keeping a single row per CDR3 protein. The sample shows some 370,000 distinct CDR3 sequences, less than 35% of them seen only once. CDR1 is MDHEN, CDR2 SYDVKM, per germline. CDR3 length: 15 residues. Trimming left V 6 bases short and J 6 bases short, with 18 bases between. The rearrangement uses TRBV28 and TRBJ2-1, with D possibly called TRBD1 or TRBD2 (5 bases each). The source material was blood. This TCR derives from a girl aged 10 to 17 with multiple sclerosis. The CDR3 DNA follows: TGTGCCAGCAGGGAAACCGGGACGCCGGGCAATGAGCAGTTCTTC. Translated, it gives CASRETGTPGNEQFF.